This TCR beta chain was identified in a study of monozygotic twins with inflammatory bowel disease. The CDR3 runs to 14 residues. In germline, CDR1 is LGHDT, CDR2 YNNKEL (reference sequence). From its re-call of the 5' RACE reads, TCRdb lists each CDR3 protein once, without DNA. This specimen shows 90,000 to 110,000 distinct CDR3 sequences; the ten leading clones hold around 12%. Sequencing was performed on blood. The chain is built from TRBV3-1 and TRBJ1-1; TCRdb picks TRBD1, but there is no DNA to check that call. The receptor comes from a human donor with ulcerative colitis or Crohn's disease, or a healthy co-twin of an affected twin (not recorded which). CDR3 sequence: CASSLPDRATEAFF.